Following are 15 T cell receptor beta chains from one sample sequenced in a study of T cell responses to AZD1222 COVID-19 vaccine. Clones were read by immunoSEQ multiplex PCR, and TCRdb kept only the in-frame ones, dropping some. The sample lists approximately 100,000 clones, 85% seen once, with 4.5% in the top ten. Sequenced material: peripheral blood, taken 28 days after the second AZD1222 dose. These TCRs come from an adult who received the AZD1222 COVID-19 vaccine.

This clone came up a few times. This chain connects TRBV10-3 to TRBJ2-2, with D possibly being TRBD1 (6 bases). CDR3 length: 16 residues. CDR1 and CDR2 (germline): ENHRY, SYGVKD. Deletions cut 5 bases from V and 3 bases from J, with 16 bases between. The CDR3 DNA reads TGTGCCATCAGTTATTCCCAGGGGCAATACACCGGGGAGCTGTTTTTT. It is translated as CAISYSQGQYTGELFF.

The chain has TRBV3-1 (or the pseudogene TRBV3-2) and TRBJ1-4; D is possibly TRBD1 (5 bases). The germline V and J ends were trimmed by 1 base and 7 bases, with 10 bases remaining between them. The CDR3 runs to 14 residues. From germline, CDR1 is LGHDT and CDR2 YNNKEL (reference sequence). The CDR3 region has the DNA TGTGCCAGCAGCCAAGGGTGGGGGGGTGAAAAACTGTTTTTT. Protein: CASSQGWGGEKLFF.

This chain links TRBV19 with TRBJ1-1, with D unresolved. The CDR3 covers 15 residues. The V end lost 2 bases, the J end lost 0 bases, and 10 bases lay between the germline ends. Germline values: CDR1 LNHDA, CDR2 SQIVND (reference sequence). The CDR3 here is CASSISAGMNTEAFF. CDR3 sequence (DNA): TGTGCCAGTAGTATATCGGCCGGGATGAACACTGAAGCTTTCTTT.

There are a few counts of this clone. The chain couples TRBV19 to TRBJ1-5; D is undetermined. In germline, CDR1 is LNHDA, CDR2 SQIVND (reference sequence). This CDR3 region has 12 residues. Between the trimmed V and J ends, which lost 7 bases and 8 bases, there was a span of 12 bases. The CDR3 DNA reads as TGTGCCAGTAATTGGTTTGGAGAGCCCCAGCATTTT. It specifies CASNWFGEPQHF.

The chain employs TRBV29-1 and TRBJ1-2; D is unresolved. This CDR3 has 10 amino acids. Germline CDR1 SQVTM, CDR2 ANQGSEA. V was clipped by 7 bases and J by 6 bases, with 9 bases between them. The CDR3 loop is CSGYLDGYTF. The CDR3 DNA follows: TGCAGCGGCTACCTGGATGGCTACACCTTC.

The chain couples TRBV2 to TRBJ1-6; perhaps TRBD1 as D (5 bases). V dropped 6 bases and J dropped 7 bases, with 13 bases sitting between them. The germline CDR1 and CDR2 sequences are SNHLY and FYNNEI. The CDR3 consists of 14 residues. CDR3 in DNA: TGTGCCAGCAGGAACAGGCTAATCAATTCACCCCTCCACTTT. Its protein is CASRNRLINSPLHF.

This chain links TRBV4-3 with TRBJ2-3; TRBD2 is a possible D gene (5 bases). Germline lookup yields CDR1 LGHNA and CDR2 YSLEER. Trimming shortened V by 4 bases and J by 3 bases, and 20 bases separated the two germline ends. The CDR3 is 17 residues long. CDR3 loop: CASSRTRITTATDTQYF. For the CDR3, the DNA is TGCGCCAGCAGCCGAACTAGGATAACTACAGCGACAGATACGCAGTATTTT.

The V gene is TRBV7-8, the J gene TRBJ2-7, with 8 bases that match TRBD1. Germline V gene lookup returns CDR1 SGHVS and CDR2 FQNEAQ. Trimming at V came to 6 bases and at J to 3 bases, leaving 10 bases not matched to a gene. The CDR3 has 15 amino acids. The CDR3 reads CASSPDRGVSYEQYF. The CDR3 bases are TGTGCCAGCAGTCCTGACAGGGGAGTAAGCTACGAGCAGTACTTC.

The chain links TRBV6-5 to TRBJ2-7, with D tentatively TRBD1 (6 bases). Germline lookup yields CDR1 MNHEY and CDR2 SVGAGI. Trimming took 0 bases from V and 5 from J, leaving 11 bases between them. The CDR3 is 14 amino acids. The CDR3 reads CASSYSNRVHEQYF. The DNA for the CDR3 is TGTGCCAGCAGTTACTCCAACAGGGTCCACGAGCAGTACTTC.

The V call is TRBV11-3, the J call TRBJ2-7; D remains unclear. Trimming removed 1 base from V and 4 bases from J, with 8 bases in between. CDR3 size: 13 residues. Germline assignment: CDR1 SGHNT and CDR2 YENEEA. CDR3 nucleotide sequence: TGTGCCAGCAGCTTAGGACGGAAGTACGAGCAGTACTTC. Translated: CASSLGRKYEQYF.

The chain carries TRBV6-1 and TRBJ2-4, with D perhaps being TRBD1 or TRBD2 (5 bases each). V lost 2 bases and J lost 5, with 19 bases in between. CDR1 and CDR2 (germline): MNHNS, SASEGT. The CDR3 runs 17 residues. In DNA, the CDR3 is TGTGCCAGCAGTGAATTGGGGGAAGGGTATAGCCAAAACATTCAGTACTTC. This translates into CASSELGEGYSQNIQYF.

Comment on this clone: This sample also contains other DNA sequences that code for the same CDR3. The chain is built from TRBV5-4 and TRBJ1-6, with 9 nucleotides matching TRBD1. This CDR3 spans 14 amino acids. Germline CDR1 SGHNT, CDR2 YYREEE (reference sequence). The V and J ends lost 5 bases and 13 bases, in that order; junction bases with no gene match: 10. This CDR3 reads CASRLDRGRSPLHF. In nucleotides, the CDR3 is TGTGCCAGCAGGCTAGACAGGGGGAGATCGCCCCTCCACTTT.

The CDR3 bases are TGTGCCAGTCAGTCTAGCGGGAGTGTCAATGAGCAGTTCTTC. Protein product: CASQSSGSVNEQFF. The rearrangement joins TRBV19 to TRBJ2-1; 10 bases match TRBD2. The CDR3 extends over 14 amino acids. Per germline, CDR1 LNHDA and CDR2 SQIVND (reference sequence). With 8 bases clipped from V and 6 bases from J, the junction kept 7 bases outside the gene matches.

The genes are TRBV5-8 and TRBJ2-5; a weak D match, TRBD2 (6 bases). V was clipped by 4 bases and J by 3 bases, with 16 bases between them. Germline CDR1 and CDR2: SGHTS and YDEGEE. This CDR3 spans 15 amino acids. The CDR3 is CASSLLGGAEETQYF. The CDR3 DNA follows: TGTGCCAGCAGCCTGCTCGGGGGAGCTGAAGAGACCCAGTACTTC. The full variable domain, its missing parts supplied by reference TRBV5-8 and TRBJ2-5, is EAGVTQSPTHLIKTRGQQATLRCSPISGHTSVYWYQQALGLGLQFLLWYDEGEERNRGNFPPRFSGRQFPNYSSELNVNALELEDSALYLCASSLLGGAEETQYFGPGTRLLVL.

The chain has TRBV5-6 and TRBJ2-7; 8 nucleotides line up with TRBD1. This CDR3 region has 15 residues. Per the germline V gene, CDR1 is SGHDT and CDR2 is YYEEEE. Trimming cost V 5 bases and J 5 bases; bases outside gene matches: 12. CDR3 nucleotide sequence: TGTGCCAGCAGTATTATCGCCGGGACAGGCCACGAGCAGTACTTC. Amino acid sequence: CASSIIAGTGHEQYF. Variable domain in full (rest from reference TRBV5-6 and TRBJ2-7): DAGVTQSPTHLIKTRGQQVTLRCSPKSGHDTVSWYQQALGQGPQFIFQYYEEEERQRGNFPDRFSGHQFPNYSSELNVNALLLGDSALYLCASSIIAGTGHEQYFGPGTRLTVT.